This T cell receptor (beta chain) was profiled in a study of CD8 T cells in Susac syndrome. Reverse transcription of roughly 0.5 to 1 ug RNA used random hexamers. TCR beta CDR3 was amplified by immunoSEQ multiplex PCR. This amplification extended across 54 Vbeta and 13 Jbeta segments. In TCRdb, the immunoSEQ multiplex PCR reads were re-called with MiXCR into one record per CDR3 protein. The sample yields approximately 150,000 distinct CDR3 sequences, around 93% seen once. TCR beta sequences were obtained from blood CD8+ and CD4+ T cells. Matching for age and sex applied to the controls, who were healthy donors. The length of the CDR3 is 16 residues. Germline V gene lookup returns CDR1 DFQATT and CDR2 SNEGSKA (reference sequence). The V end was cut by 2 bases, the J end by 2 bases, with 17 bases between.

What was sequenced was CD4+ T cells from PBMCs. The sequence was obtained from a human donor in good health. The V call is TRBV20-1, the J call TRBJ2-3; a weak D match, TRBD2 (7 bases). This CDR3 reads CSARILSGGHTDTQYF. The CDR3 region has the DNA TGCAGTGCTAGAATCTTGTCGGGGGGACACACAGATACGCAGTATTTT.